These 23 T cell receptor beta chains were sequenced from one sample in a study of T cell responses to AZD1222 COVID-19 vaccine. Assay: immunoSEQ multiplex PCR; the TCRdb copy retains only in-frame clones and omits some. Among just under 90,000 clones listed, approximately 89% were seen once. The sequencing here drew on peripheral blood, taken 28 days after the second AZD1222 dose. The receptors stem from an adult who received the AZD1222 COVID-19 vaccine.

The chain is built from TRBV28 and TRBJ1-6; D remains ambiguous. The CDR3 runs 16 residues. Trimming removed 7 bases at V and 9 bases at J, with 22 bases between. Looked up from germline, CDR1 is MDHEN and CDR2 is SYDVKM. CDR3 DNA: TGTGCCAGCACCACCCAACGGGCCTCCTGGGGTTCACCCCTCCACTTT. Its protein product is CASTTQRASWGSPLHF.

The gene calls are TRBV27 and TRBJ2-1; TRBD1 aligns across 10 bases. Germline V lookup: CDR1 MNHEY, CDR2 SMNVEV (reference sequence). The V and J ends lost 6 bases and 1 base, in that order; junction bases with no gene match: 6. CDR3 length equals 16 residues. The CDR3 protein is CASRSRGQGSYNEQFF. The CDR3 DNA sequence: TGTGCCAGCAGGTCAAGGGGACAGGGGTCCTACAATGAGCAGTTCTTC.

The gene calls are TRBV6-5 and TRBJ1-1; TRBD1 matches 7 bases. Germline V lookup: CDR1 MNHEY, CDR2 SVGAGI. CDR3 length: 12 residues. Unmatched junction bases numbered 8, after V lost 6 bases and J lost 10 bases. The CDR3 region has the DNA TGTGCCAGCAGACAGGGGAGGGCGGGAGCTTTCTTT. It encodes CASRQGRAGAFF.

The rearrangement uses TRBV4-1 and TRBJ2-2; unclear D gene. This CDR3 spans 14 amino acids. The germline V gene has CDR1 MGHRA and CDR2 YSYEKL. V shed 2 bases and J shed 3 bases, with 7 bases lying between them. The CDR3 DNA follows: TGCGCCAGCAGCCAATTTCATGACACCGGGGAGCTGTTTTTT. This gives the protein CASSQFHDTGELFF.

J is TRBJ1-5 and V is TRBV19; possible D gene TRBD1, 5 bases. V shed 4 bases and J shed 0 bases, with 10 bases lying between them. Germline V gene lookup returns CDR1 LNHDA and CDR2 SQIVND (reference sequence). The CDR3 sequence is 15 residues long. The CDR3 nucleotides read TGTGCCAGTAGTACGGGGACGCCTAGCAATCAGCCCCAGCATTTT. It translates to CASSTGTPSNQPQHF.

The chain uses TRBV14 and TRBJ2-7, with D perhaps matching TRBD1 (7 bases). Germline CDR1 SGHDN, CDR2 FVKESK. The CDR3 runs 14 residues. The V end lost 4 bases, the J end lost 4 bases, and 14 bases lay between the germline ends. The CDR3 DNA reads TGTGCCAGCAGCCCCTGGCGGGACAGTTACGAGCAGTACTTC. This codes for CASSPWRDSYEQYF.

This sequence joins TRBV7-6 and TRBJ2-7, with 11 nucleotides matching TRBD2. The trim removed 2 bases at V and 4 bases at J, leaving 4 bases unmatched. Germline V gives CDR1 SGHVS, CDR2 FNYEAQ. This CDR3 region has 15 residues. CDR3 amino acids: CASSLSASGGYEQYF. In DNA form, the CDR3 reads TGTGCCAGCAGCTTATCGGCTAGCGGGGGGTACGAGCAGTACTTC. The whole variable domain, remainder taken from reference TRBV7-6 and TRBJ2-7, is GAGVSQSPRYKVTKRGQDVALRCDPISGHVSLYWYRQALGQGPEFLTYFNYEAQQDKSGLPNDRFSAERPEGSISTLTIQRTEQRDSAMYRCASSLSASGGYEQYFGPGTRLTVT.

The chain employs TRBV27 and TRBJ2-1, with D perhaps matching TRBD2 (7 bases). Trimming took off 7 bases at V and 7 bases at J, with 23 bases between the two ends. The CDR3 runs 16 residues. Germline V gene data show CDR1 as MNHEY and CDR2 as SMNVEV (reference sequence). In DNA form, the CDR3 reads TGTGCCAGCACCCCTCTTTGGGGGGCCGGGAGGAATGAGCAGTTCTTC. It translates to CASTPLWGAGRNEQFF.

This sequence joins TRBV9 and TRBJ2-2, with 7 bases matching TRBD2. Trimming at V came to 0 bases and at J to 2 bases, leaving 1 base not matched to a gene. This CDR3 region has 15 residues. Germline values: CDR1 SGDLS, CDR2 YYNGEE. CDR3 residues: CASSVAGGNTGELFF. The CDR3 region has the DNA TGTGCCAGCAGCGTAGCGGGGGGTAACACCGGGGAGCTGTTTTTT.

The chain is built from TRBV7-6 and TRBJ2-7; possible D gene TRBD1, 5 bases. Germline assignment: CDR1 SGHVS and CDR2 FNYEAQ. With 5 bases removed from V and 5 bases from J, the gap between germline ends came to 7 bases. This CDR3 spans 11 amino acids. The DNA of the CDR3 is TGTGCCAGCAGCCCGGACAACGAGCAGTACTTC. Translating gives CASSPDNEQYF.

The chain employs TRBV29-1 and TRBJ1-2, with 9 bases identical to TRBD1. V was clipped by 7 bases and J by 5 bases; unmatched bases: 8. This CDR3 contains 13 residues. Germline CDR1 reads SQVTM; CDR2 reads ANQGSEA. The CDR3 coding sequence is TGCAGCGCCGGACAGGGGAATAGATATGGCTACACCTTC. As protein: CSAGQGNRYGYTF.

The J gene is TRBJ1-2, the V gene TRBV27; D is perhaps TRBD1 (6 bases). The germline V and J ends were trimmed by 3 bases and 4 bases, with 9 bases remaining between them. Germline V gene sequence: CDR1 MNHEY, CDR2 SMNVEV (reference sequence). The CDR3 runs 13 residues. The CDR3, as DNA: TGTGCCAGCAGTTTCAGGGGTGGCTATGGCTACACCTTC. Its translation is CASSFRGGYGYTF.

J is TRBJ1-2 and V is TRBV5-1; 9 bases are a match to TRBD1. CDR1 SGHRS and CDR2 YFSETQ come from the germline V gene. Unmatched junction bases numbered 6, after V lost 0 bases and J lost 6 bases. The CDR3 is 15 residues long. CDR3 in DNA: TGCGCCAGCAGCTTGGCCAGGGGACAGGGTGATGGCTACACCTTC. Translated: CASSLARGQGDGYTF.

This chain uses TRBV19 with TRBJ2-1; 8 positions agree with TRBD2. Germline values: CDR1 LNHDA, CDR2 SQIVND (reference sequence). CDR3 size: 14 residues. V trimming: 7 bases; J trimming: 7 bases; junction bases outside the gene matches: 9. The CDR3 protein is CASMGLEWGNEQFF. The CDR3 DNA follows: TGTGCCAGTATGGGACTAGAGTGGGGGAATGAGCAGTTCTTC. The whole variable domain, filled in from reference TRBV19 and TRBJ2-1, reads DGGITQSPKYLFRKEGQNVTLSCEQNLNHDAMYWYRQDPGQGLRLIYYSQIVNDFQKGDIAEGYSVSREKKESFPLTVTSAQKNPTAFYLCASMGLEWGNEQFFGPGTRLTVL.

V usage is TRBV2 and J usage is TRBJ2-3, with D tentatively TRBD1 or TRBD2 (5 bases each). The CDR3 runs to 13 residues. Looked up from germline, CDR1 is SNHLY and CDR2 is FYNNEI. V was pared by 6 bases and J by 4 bases, with 11 bases between. The chain's CDR3 is CASRVGESDTQYF. The CDR3 bases are TGTGCCAGCAGGGTAGGGGAGTCAGATACGCAGTATTTT.

This rearrangement joins TRBV5-1 to TRBJ1-4; D may be TRBD1 (5 bases). Trimming pared 3 bases from V and 14 bases from J, leaving 23 bases between. Looked up from germline, CDR1 is SGHRS and CDR2 is YFSETQ. The CDR3 covers 15 residues. The CDR3 nucleotides read TGCGCCAGCAGCTCGGACATAGGTTCATTCGGCGGGCTGTTTTTT. It is translated as CASSSDIGSFGGLFF.

This chain uses TRBV3-1 (or the pseudogene TRBV3-2) with TRBJ2-7; D is undetermined. Germline lookup yields CDR1 LGHDT and CDR2 YNNKEL (reference sequence). Trimming took 4 bases from V and 5 from J, leaving 9 bases between them. The length of the CDR3 is 12 residues. The CDR3 nucleotides are TGTGCCAGCAGCCCAACTACGGACGAGCAGTACTTC. Its protein is CASSPTTDEQYF.

The DNA of the CDR3 is TGTGCCAGCAGTGGGGCAGGCTACAATGAGCAGTTCTTC. Amino acids: CASSGAGYNEQFF. The chain has TRBV27 and TRBJ2-1, with D tentatively TRBD1 (5 bases). The germline V gene has CDR1 MNHEY and CDR2 SMNVEV (reference sequence). V shed 5 bases and J shed 3 bases, with 8 bases lying between them. This CDR3 contains 13 residues.

J is TRBJ1-2 and V is TRBV29-1; possible D gene TRBD1, 5 bases. The CDR3 runs 13 residues. Trimming pared 4 bases from V and 4 bases from J, leaving 13 bases between. Looked up from germline, CDR1 is SQVTM and CDR2 is ANQGSEA. CDR3 loop: CSVGRGDGYGYTF. CDR3 in DNA: TGCAGCGTTGGGCGGGGGGACGGCTATGGCTACACCTTC.

V usage is TRBV30 and J usage is TRBJ1-2; D may be TRBD1 (5 bases). Germline V lookup: CDR1 GTSNPN, CDR2 SVGIG (reference sequence). The CDR3 has 12 amino acids. Trimming stripped 2 bases from V and 13 bases from J, with 17 bases between. The CDR3 region has the DNA TGTGCCTGGAGTCCCCGGGCAGGGAAAGTCACCTTC. Translation gives CAWSPRAGKVTF.

The chain couples TRBV5-6 to TRBJ1-6; D possibly corresponds to TRBD1 (6 bases). This CDR3 comprises 16 residues. V dropped 5 bases and J dropped 3 bases, with 15 bases sitting between them. Germline V gene sequence: CDR1 SGHDT, CDR2 YYEEEE. The CDR3 region is CASRKDRLFYNSPLHF. CDR3 sequence (DNA): TGTGCCAGCAGGAAGGACAGACTCTTCTATAATTCACCCCTCCACTTT.

This rearrangement joins TRBV6-2 or TRBV6-3 to TRBJ2-1; 7 nucleotides line up with TRBD2. Per germline, CDR1 MNHEY and CDR2 SVGEGT. There are 15 residues in the CDR3. V lost 5 bases, J lost 4 bases, and 8 bases stayed unmatched. The CDR3 is CASSLTGGSYNEQFF. The CDR3 DNA reads TGTGCCAGCAGTCTGACGGGGGGTTCTTACAATGAGCAGTTCTTC.

The count of this clone is one. The chain recombines TRBV7-2 with TRBJ2-3, with TRBD2 as a possible D gene (5 bases). Trimming stripped 1 base from V and 4 bases from J, with 12 bases between. The length of the CDR3 is 15 residues. Germline CDR1 reads SGHTA; CDR2 reads FQGNSA. In nucleotides, the CDR3 is TGTGCCAGCAGCTTAGGAGGGCCGGGCGCAGATACGCAGTATTTT. Amino acid sequence: CASSLGGPGADTQYF.